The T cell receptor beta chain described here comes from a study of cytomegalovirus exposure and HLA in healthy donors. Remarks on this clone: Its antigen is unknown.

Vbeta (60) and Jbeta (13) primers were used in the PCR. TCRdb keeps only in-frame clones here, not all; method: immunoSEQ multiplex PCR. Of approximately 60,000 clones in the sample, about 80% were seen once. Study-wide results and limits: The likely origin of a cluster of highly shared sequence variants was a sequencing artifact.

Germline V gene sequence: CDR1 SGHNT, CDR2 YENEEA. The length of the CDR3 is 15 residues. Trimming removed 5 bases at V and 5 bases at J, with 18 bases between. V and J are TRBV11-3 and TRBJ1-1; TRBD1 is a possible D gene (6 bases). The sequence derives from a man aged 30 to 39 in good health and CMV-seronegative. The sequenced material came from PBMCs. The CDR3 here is CASSVRGGNRTEAFF. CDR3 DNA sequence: TGTGCCAGCAGCGTAAGGGGGGGCAACCGGACTGAAGCTTTCTTT.